The 2 T cell receptor beta chains below were found in one sample sequenced in a study of read filtering for tumor transcriptome and immune sequencing. This library used roughly 370 ng RNA and molecular barcoded adaptors spanning alpha/delta and beta/gamma chains. Using its own MiXCR run on the reads, TCRdb lists one record per CDR3 protein. The sample gives roughly 90,000 distinct CDR3 sequences, 10% to 15% of which show up once; approximately 15% is in the top ten. The sample taken for sequencing was a population of CD138-negative cells sorted from bone marrow. The receptors here all came from a donor aged 40 or older with multiple myeloma.

About this clonotype: A read error may be the cause here, since a much bigger clone is one base away. The chain has TRBV3-1 and TRBJ1-1, with D maybe TRBD1 (5 bases). CDR1 is LGHDT, CDR2 YNNKEL, per germline (reference sequence). CDR3 length: 13 amino acids. V lost 3 bases and J 12 bases, leaving 17 bases between the germline ends. CDR3 bases: TGTGCCAGCAGCCACAGGGACGCAATCAGGACTTTCTTT. Translating gives CASSHRDAIRTFF.

Concerning this clonotype: With a much larger clone just one base away, this may be a read error. V usage is TRBV24-1 and J usage is TRBJ2-2; D uncertain. V gave up 4 bases and J gave up 7 bases, with 15 bases separating them. This CDR3 is built from 15 residues. The V gene's germline CDR1 is KGHDR and CDR2 SFDVKD. The CDR3 nucleotides are TGTGCCACCAGTGAACCGAGGACCCTCGGCGGGGAGCTGTTTTTT. This encodes CATSEPRTLGGELFF.